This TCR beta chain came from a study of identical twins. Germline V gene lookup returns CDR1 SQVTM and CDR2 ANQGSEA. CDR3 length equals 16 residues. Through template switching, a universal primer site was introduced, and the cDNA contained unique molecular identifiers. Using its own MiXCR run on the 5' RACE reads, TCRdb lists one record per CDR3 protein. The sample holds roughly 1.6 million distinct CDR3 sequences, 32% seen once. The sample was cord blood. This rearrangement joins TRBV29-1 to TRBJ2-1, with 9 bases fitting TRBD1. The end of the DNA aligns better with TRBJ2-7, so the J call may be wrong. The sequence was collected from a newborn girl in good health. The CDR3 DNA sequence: TGCAGCGTTGGACCGGGACAGGGAGTTTACGGCGACGAGCAGTACTTC. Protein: CSVGPGQGVYGDEQYF.